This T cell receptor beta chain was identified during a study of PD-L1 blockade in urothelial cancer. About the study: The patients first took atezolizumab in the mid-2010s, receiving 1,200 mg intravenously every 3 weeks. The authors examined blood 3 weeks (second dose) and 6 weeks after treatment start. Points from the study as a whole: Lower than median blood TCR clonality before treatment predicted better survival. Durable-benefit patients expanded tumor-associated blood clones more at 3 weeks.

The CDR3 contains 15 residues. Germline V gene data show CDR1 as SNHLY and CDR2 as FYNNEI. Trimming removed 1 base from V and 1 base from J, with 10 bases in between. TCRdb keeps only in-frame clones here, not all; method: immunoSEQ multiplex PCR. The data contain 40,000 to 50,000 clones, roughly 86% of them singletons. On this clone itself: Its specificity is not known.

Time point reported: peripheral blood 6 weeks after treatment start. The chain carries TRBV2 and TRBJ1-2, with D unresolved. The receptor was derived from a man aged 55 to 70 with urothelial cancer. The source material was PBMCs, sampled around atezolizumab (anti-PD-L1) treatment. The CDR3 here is CASSEEGGVNYGYTF. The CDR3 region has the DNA TGTGCCAGCAGTGAAGAGGGAGGAGTTAACTATGGCTACACCTTC.